This TCR beta chain appears in the sequencing data of a study of CD8+ T cells in alopecia areata. Whole-study context: Treated patients were given oral tofacitinib, which was dosed at 5 to 10 mg twice daily. Whole-study results and caveats: In patients, TCRs were shared less clearly than in mice, and HLA may possibly be involved. Scalp lesions, especially in alopecia totalis/universalis, had higher clonality than normal scalp.

With regard to this clone: As yet, its antigen is unknown.

The germline gives CDR1 LGHNA, CDR2 YNFKEQ. The CDR3 contains 16 residues. J lost 2 bases, V lost 3 bases, and 4 bases had no gene match. As part of sample collection, lesional scalp punch biopsies and peripheral blood were taken from alopecia areata patients. cDNA serving as the sequencing template came from extracted, reverse transcribed RNA. The assay was immunoSEQ multiplex PCR, and TCRdb's table has in-frame clones only and misses some. The data show 9,500 to 15,000 clones, around 50% seen once. The sequenced sample consisted of skin. This chain joins TRBV4-2 and TRBJ2-3; 11 bases agree with TRBD2. The receptor was isolated from a human donor with alopecia areata. The CDR3 sequence is CASSHNSGGVTDTQYF. For the CDR3, the DNA is TGTGCCAGCAGCCACAATAGCGGGGGGGTCACAGATACGCAGTATTTT.